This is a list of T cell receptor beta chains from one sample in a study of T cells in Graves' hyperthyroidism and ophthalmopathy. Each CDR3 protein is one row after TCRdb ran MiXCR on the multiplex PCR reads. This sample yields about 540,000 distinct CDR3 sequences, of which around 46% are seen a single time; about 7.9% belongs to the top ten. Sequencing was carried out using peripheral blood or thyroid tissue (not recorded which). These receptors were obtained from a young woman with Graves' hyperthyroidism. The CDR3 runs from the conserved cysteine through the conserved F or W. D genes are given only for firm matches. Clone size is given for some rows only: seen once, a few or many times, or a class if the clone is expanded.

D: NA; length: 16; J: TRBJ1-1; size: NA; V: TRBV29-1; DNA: TGCAGCGTTGAAAAAACTTCAGGGGTCGTGAACACTGAAGCTTTCTTT; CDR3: CSVEKTSGVVNTEAFF
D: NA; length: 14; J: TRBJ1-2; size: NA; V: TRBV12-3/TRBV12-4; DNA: TGTGCCAGCAGTTTTCGCCGGTTCTTCTATGGCTACACCTTC; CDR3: CASSFRRFFYGYTF
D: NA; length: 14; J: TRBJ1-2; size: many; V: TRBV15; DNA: TGTGCCACCAGCAGAGATAAGGGGGTGACTGGCTACACCTTC; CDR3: CATSRDKGVTGYTF
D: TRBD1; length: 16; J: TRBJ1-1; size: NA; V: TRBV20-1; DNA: TGCAGTGCTAATGAGGGACAGGGGGCCGTGAACACTGAAGCTTTCTTT; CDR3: CSANEGQGAVNTEAFF
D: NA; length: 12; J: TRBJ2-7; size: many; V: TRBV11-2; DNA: TGTGCCAGCAGCTTAGCCCTCCTGGAGCAGTACTTC; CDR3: CASSLALLEQYF
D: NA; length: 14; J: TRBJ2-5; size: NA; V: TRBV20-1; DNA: TGCAGTGCTAGAGGAGGACGGACCCAAGAGACCCAGTACTTC; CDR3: CSARGGRTQETQYF
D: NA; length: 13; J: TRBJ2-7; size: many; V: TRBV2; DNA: TGTGCCAGCAGTCAGGGTTGGCCCTACGAGCAGTACTTC; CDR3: CASSQGWPYEQYF
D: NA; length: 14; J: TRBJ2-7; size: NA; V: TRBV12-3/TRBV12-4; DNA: TGTGCTAGTGGTTCCAACTACAGGGACCACGAGCAGTACTTC; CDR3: CASGSNYRDHEQYF
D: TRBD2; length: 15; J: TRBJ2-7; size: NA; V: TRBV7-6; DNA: TGTGCCAGCAGCTTAGTTGCCAGCGGGAGAAACGAGCAGTACTTC; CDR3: CASSLVASGRNEQYF
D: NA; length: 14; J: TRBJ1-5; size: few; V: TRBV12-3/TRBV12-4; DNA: TGTGCCAGCAGGGGATACAGGGAGAATCAGCCCCAGCATTTT; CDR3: CASRGYRENQPQHF
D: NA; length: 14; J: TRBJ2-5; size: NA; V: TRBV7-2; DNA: TGTGCCAGCAGCTTAAGGGTGGTGGAAGAGACCCAGTACTTC; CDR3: CASSLRVVEETQYF
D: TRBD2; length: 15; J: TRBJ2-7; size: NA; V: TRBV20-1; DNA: TGCAGTGCTAGCGGATCCAGCGGGAGTGCCTACGAGCAGTACTTC; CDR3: CSASGSSGSAYEQYF
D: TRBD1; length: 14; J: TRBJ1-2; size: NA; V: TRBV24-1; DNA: TGTGCCACCAGTGGCTTGACAGGGTCGTATGGCTACACCTTC; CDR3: CATSGLTGSYGYTF
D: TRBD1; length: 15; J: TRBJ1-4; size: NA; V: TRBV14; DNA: TGTGCCAGCAGCCATAGACAGGGAAAGAATGAAAAACTGTTTTTT; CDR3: CASSHRQGKNEKLFF
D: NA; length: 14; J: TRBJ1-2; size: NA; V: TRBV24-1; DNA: TGTGCCAGCAGCCAGGGCAGGGAGAGCTATGGCTACACCTTC; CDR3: CASSQGRESYGYTF